This entry lists 30 T cell receptor beta chains sequenced from one sample in a study of cytomegalovirus exposure and HLA in healthy donors. This PCR relied on a set of 60 Vbeta primers and 13 Jbeta primers. The assay was immunoSEQ multiplex PCR, and TCRdb's table has in-frame clones only and misses some. The repertoire consists of 200,000 or so clones, with about four fifths occurring once and the leading ten covering 0.075% to 0.1%. Sequencing input: PBMCs. These receptors all come from a boy between 2 and 10 years old in good health and CMV-seronegative.

The V call is TRBV5-1, the J call TRBJ2-5, with unresolved D. This CDR3 has 13 amino acids. Trimming shortened V by 0 bases and J by 4 bases, and 7 bases separated the two germline ends. Germline lookup yields CDR1 SGHRS and CDR2 YFSETQ. For the CDR3, the DNA is TGCGCCAGCAGCTTGGACTATCCAGAGACCCAGTACTTC. This codes for CASSLDYPETQYF.

J is TRBJ1-2 and V is TRBV19; D might be TRBD1 (5 bases). Germline V lookup: CDR1 LNHDA, CDR2 SQIVND (reference sequence). The CDR3 runs 14 residues. Between the trimmed V and J ends, which lost 8 bases and 2 bases, there was a span of 15 bases. The DNA for the CDR3 is TGTGCCAGTGTGGATACAGGTGGGAACTATGGCTACACCTTC. It codes for CASVDTGGNYGYTF.

The V and J genes are TRBV4-2 and TRBJ2-1; 10 bases agree with TRBD2. Trimming at V came to 1 base and at J to 12 bases, leaving 9 bases not matched to a gene. The CDR3 is 15 amino acids. Germline assignment: CDR1 LGHNA and CDR2 YNFKEQ. CDR3 sequence: CASSQGQRGGWMQFF. In nucleotides, the CDR3 is TGTGCCAGCAGCCAAGGCCAGCGGGGGGGATGGATGCAGTTCTTC.

The rearrangement uses TRBV12-5 and TRBJ1-5, with D perhaps TRBD1 (5 bases). With 7 bases removed from V and 0 bases from J, the gap between germline ends came to 16 bases. Per the germline V gene, CDR1 is LGHNT and CDR2 is FRNRAP. The CDR3 sequence is 16 residues long. The CDR3 loop is CASARDSGYSNQPQHF. DNA for the CDR3: TGTGCTAGTGCCAGGGATTCCGGTTATAGCAATCAGCCCCAGCATTTT.

V gene TRBV6-5 combines with J gene TRBJ1-1; D is possibly TRBD1 (6 bases). This CDR3 is built from 13 residues. Trimming pared 5 bases from V and 10 bases from J, leaving 17 bases between. CDR1 is MNHEY, CDR2 SVGAGI, per germline. The CDR3 DNA follows: TGTGCCAGCAGTGGTAACAGGGAAGGAGGAGCTTTCTTT. Encoded protein: CASSGNREGGAFF.

The J gene is TRBJ2-1, the V gene TRBV29-1; D perhaps matches TRBD2 (6 bases). Trimming removed 8 bases from V and 12 bases from J, with 14 bases in between. CDR3 length: 10 amino acids. The germline V gene encodes CDR1 SQVTM and CDR2 ANQGSEA. The CDR3 protein is CSTWDWTQFF. The CDR3, as DNA: TGCAGCACCTGGGACTGGACGCAGTTCTTC.

V is TRBV25-1 and J is TRBJ1-2, with TRBD1 identical over 7 bases. Germline CDR1 reads MGHDK; CDR2 reads SYGVNS. With 7 bases clipped from V and 3 bases from J, the junction kept 8 bases outside the gene matches. This CDR3 region has 14 residues. The CDR3 sequence is CASKAYGQDYGYTF. The CDR3 DNA is TGTGCCAGCAAAGCGTATGGACAGGACTATGGCTACACCTTC.

V and J are TRBV7-9 and TRBJ2-3; 7 nucleotides agree with TRBD1. The CDR3 covers 13 residues. J gave up 6 bases and V 10 bases, and 10 bases lay outside the gene matches. CDR1 is SEHNR and CDR2 is FQNEAQ in the germline V gene (reference sequence). CDR3 sequence (DNA): TGTGCCACCCTAAACAGGGGAGCCGATACGCAGTATTTT. Translation gives CATLNRGADTQYF.

This chain joins TRBV15 and TRBJ2-7, with 9 positions matching TRBD2. CDR1 and CDR2 (germline): LNHNV, YYDKDF (reference sequence). CDR3 length equals 18 residues. The V segment lost 3 bases and the J segment 0 bases; nucleotides outside the gene matches: 12. As DNA, the CDR3 is TGTGCCACCAGCAGTCAAGCGGGGGGCCACTTTAGCTCCTACGAGCAGTACTTC. Translated: CATSSQAGGHFSSYEQYF.

This chain joins TRBV13 and TRBJ2-7; no firm D call. This CDR3 is built from 14 residues. V was cut by 5 bases and J by 0 bases, with 11 bases left in between. Germline CDR1 is PRHDT and CDR2 is FYEKMQ (reference sequence). CDR3 sequence reads: CASSLPESSYEQYF. For the CDR3, the DNA is TGTGCCAGCAGCCTCCCCGAGAGCTCCTACGAGCAGTACTTC.

The gene calls are TRBV7-9 and TRBJ1-2; a weak D match, TRBD1 (5 bases). Trimming shortened V by 0 bases and J by 8 bases, and 10 bases separated the two germline ends. Germline V gene data show CDR1 as SEHNR and CDR2 as FQNEAQ (reference sequence). The CDR3 has 13 amino acids. The CDR3 sequence: CASSLAGVEGYTF. The CDR3, as DNA: TGTGCCAGCAGCTTAGCAGGGGTCGAAGGCTACACCTTC. The full variable domain, rest sourced from reference TRBV7-9 and TRBJ1-2, is DTGVSQNPRHKITKRGQNVTFRCDPISEHNRLYWYRQTLGQGPEFLTYFQNEAQLEKSRLLSDRFSAERPKGSFSTLEIQRTEQGDSAMYLCASSLAGVEGYTFGSGTRLTVV.

The J gene is TRBJ1-2, the V gene TRBV28, with TRBD1 matching 10 bases. The CDR3 runs 14 residues. CDR1 and CDR2 (germline): MDHEN, SYDVKM. Germline trimming cut 7 bases from V and 5 bases from J; bases unmatched to any gene: 7. The CDR3 coding sequence is TGTGCCAGCACCCTGGGACAGGGGACATATGGCTACACCTTC. This codes for CASTLGQGTYGYTF.

J is TRBJ2-1 and V is TRBV11-2; TRBD1 is a possible D gene (5 bases). CDR3 length equals 16 residues. Trimming took 6 bases from V and 8 from J, leaving 23 bases between them. From germline, CDR1 is SGHAT and CDR2 FQNNGV. CDR3 region: CASRTVLRGAGDEQFF. The CDR3 DNA is TGTGCCAGCAGAACGGTGCTCCGTGGGGCCGGCGATGAGCAGTTCTTC.

The CDR3 loop is CASSQSAGTGRPPNTEAFF. The CDR3 DNA is TGTGCCAGCAGCCAAAGTGCCGGGACAGGGCGCCCACCAAACACTGAAGCTTTCTTT. The rearrangement links TRBV9 to TRBJ1-1, with 9 bases matching TRBD1. The CDR3 runs 19 residues. J was trimmed by 2 bases and V by 4 bases; bases with no gene match: 18. Germline V CDR1 and CDR2: SGDLS, YYNGEE. Complete variable domain (other parts from reference TRBV9 and TRBJ1-1): DSGVTQTPKHLITATGQRVTLRCSPRSGDLSVYWYQQSLDQGLQFLIQYYNGEERAKGNILERFSAQQFPDLHSELNLSSLELGDSALYFCASSQSAGTGRPPNTEAFFGQGTRLTVV.

The CDR3 here is CASSNTSGGALLFRRFF. The DNA of the CDR3 is TGTGCCAGCAGCAACACTAGCGGGGGGGCCTTATTATTTCGCCGGTTCTTC. The chain is built from TRBV21-1 and TRBJ2-1; TRBD2, as called in the table, went unchecked against the DNA. TRBV21-1 is annotated as a pseudogene. This CDR3 spans 17 amino acids.

The V gene is TRBV5-4, the J gene TRBJ1-5, with a weak D call TRBD1 (6 bases). Germline lookup yields CDR1 SGHNT and CDR2 YYREEE (reference sequence). The CDR3 consists of 17 residues. V lost 2 bases and J lost 3, with 18 bases in between. CDR3 protein: CASSFRTDPSYNQPQHF. In DNA, the CDR3 is TGTGCCAGCAGCTTTCGGACAGACCCCTCTTACAATCAGCCCCAGCATTTT.

This rearrangement joins TRBV2 to TRBJ2-3; maybe TRBD2 (6 bases). CDR3 length equals 18 residues. V gave up 4 bases and J gave up 2 bases, with 22 bases separating them. In germline, CDR1 is SNHLY, CDR2 FYNNEI. The CDR3 region has the DNA TGTGCCAGCAGTGTTCTTCAACGAGCGGGTACCCACACAGATACGCAGTATTTT. It codes for CASSVLQRAGTHTDTQYF.

The chain has TRBV25-1 and TRBJ2-3; 14 bases fit TRBD2. V lost 5 bases and J lost 5; bases outside the gene matches: 6. The CDR3 totals 16 residues. The germline gives CDR1 MGHDK, CDR2 SYGVNS. The CDR3 DNA is TGTGCCAGCAGTTTCTCCGGGACTAGCGGGGGAGATACGCAGTATTTT. It encodes CASSFSGTSGGDTQYF. Using reference TRBV25-1 and TRBJ2-3 for the parts outside the CDR3, the full variable domain is EADIYQTPRYLVIGTGKKITLECSQTMGHDKMYWYQQDPGMELHLIHYSYGVNSTEKGDLSSESTVSRIRTEHFPLTLESARPSHTSQYLCASSFSGTSGGDTQYFGPGTRLTVL.

The chain joins TRBV4-3 to TRBJ1-2; 10 bases fit TRBD1. CDR3 length equals 16 residues. The V gene's germline CDR1 is LGHNA and CDR2 YSLEER. The V gene end was trimmed by 2 bases and the J gene end by 3 bases; junction bases not matched to a gene: 6. Here the CDR3 reads CASSQSGTGVDYGYTF. The CDR3 coding sequence is TGCGCCAGCAGCCAATCTGGGACAGGGGTTGACTATGGCTACACCTTC.

The chain carries TRBV27 and TRBJ2-7; D possibly corresponds to TRBD1 (5 bases). CDR3 length equals 16 residues. V shed 4 bases and J shed 0 bases, with 16 bases lying between them. CDR1 is MNHEY, CDR2 SMNVEV, per germline (reference sequence). CDR3: CASSSVGRARSYEQYF. The CDR3 DNA follows: TGTGCCAGCAGTTCGGTTGGCAGGGCCCGCTCCTACGAGCAGTACTTC.

The gene calls are TRBV2 and TRBJ1-2; D is unclear. In germline, CDR1 is SNHLY, CDR2 FYNNEI. V was shortened by 6 bases and J by 8 bases, with 16 bases between the two germline ends. CDR3 size: 13 residues. CDR3 sequence reads: CASRDKASGGYTF. CDR3 DNA: TGTGCCAGCAGGGATAAGGCCTCAGGCGGCTACACCTTC.

This rearrangement joins TRBV27 to TRBJ1-1, with unresolved D. The CDR3 contains 11 residues. From germline, CDR1 is MNHEY and CDR2 SMNVEV (reference sequence). V dropped 6 bases and J dropped 4 bases, with 6 bases sitting between them. The CDR3 DNA reads as TGTGCCAGCAGCGAGGGCACTGAAGCTTTCTTT. It specifies CASSEGTEAFF.

The chain couples TRBV7-9 to TRBJ1-5; possibly TRBD1 for D (6 bases). This CDR3 is built from 16 residues. V was clipped by 1 base and J by 2 bases, with 12 bases between them. Germline CDR1 and CDR2: SEHNR and FQNEAQ (reference sequence). The CDR3 DNA follows: TGTGCCAGCAGCTTAGTGGGGGCTCGGGGCAATCAGCCCCAGCATTTT. Translated, it gives CASSLVGARGNQPQHF.

The genes are TRBV20-1 and TRBJ2-5; D unclear. The germline V and J ends were trimmed by 5 bases and 5 bases, with 9 bases remaining between them. Germline CDR1 DFQATT, CDR2 SNEGSKA (reference sequence). This CDR3 has 11 amino acids. The CDR3 DNA is TGCAGTGCTCCCAGGTTCGAGACCCAGTACTTC. This codes for CSAPRFETQYF.

The chain uses TRBV5-4 and TRBJ1-2; TRBD1 matches 10 bases. This CDR3 is 15 amino acids long. V lost 4 bases, J lost 6 bases, and 9 bases stayed unmatched. Germline V CDR1 and CDR2: SGHNT, YYREEE (reference sequence). CDR3 nucleotide sequence: TGTGCCAGCAGCAGAAGGGACAGGGGAAAAAATGGCTACACCTTC. Translation: CASSRRDRGKNGYTF.

The rearrangement links TRBV7-2 to TRBJ1-4, with a weak D call TRBD1 (5 bases). The germline V gene has CDR1 SGHTA and CDR2 FQGNSA. V was pared by 5 bases and J by 8 bases, with 18 bases between. This CDR3 has 15 residues. The CDR3 nucleotides are TGTGCCAGCAGCCGAACGCGGGACTCGAACGAAAAACTGTTTTTT. It specifies CASSRTRDSNEKLFF.

CDR3 sequence (DNA): TGTGCCAGCAGTTACGGGGGGGTGGAGTTCTTC. It specifies CASSYGGVEFF. This chain connects TRBV6-5 to TRBJ2-1; 7 bases match TRBD2. The trim removed 2 bases at V and 14 bases at J, leaving 3 bases unmatched. Per germline, CDR1 MNHEY and CDR2 SVGAGI. There are 11 residues in the CDR3.

V gene TRBV2 combines with J gene TRBJ2-5; TRBD1 matches 9 bases. Matching the DNA end better, TRBJ2-7 makes the J call doubtful. CDR3 length: 14 residues. Germline lookup yields CDR1 SNHLY and CDR2 FYNNEI. CDR3 protein: CASSDATGGYEQYF. The CDR3 coding sequence is TGTGCCAGCAGTGATGCGACAGGGGGATACGAGCAGTACTTC.

V and J are TRBV19 and TRBJ2-7, with D maybe TRBD1 (6 bases). Germline CDR1 is LNHDA and CDR2 is SQIVND (reference sequence). The V gene lost 5 bases and the J gene lost 2 bases, with 16 bases spanning the gap. The CDR3 consists of 15 residues. The CDR3 sequence is CASSLMAKGAYEQYF. As DNA, the CDR3 is TGTGCCAGTAGTCTGATGGCCAAGGGGGCCTACGAGCAGTACTTC.

This rearrangement joins TRBV9 to TRBJ2-5; the match to TRBD1 covers 7 bases. The CDR3 has 16 amino acids. Trimming at V came to 4 bases and at J to 3 bases, leaving 12 bases not matched to a gene. CDR1 and CDR2 from the germline V gene are SGDLS and YYNGEE. CDR3 in DNA: TGTGCCAGCAGCCCCCACAGGGGCATCCCCAAAGAGACCCAGTACTTC. This gives the protein CASSPHRGIPKETQYF.